The source of this T cell receptor (beta chain) is a study of response to subunit inactivated influenza vaccine. MiXCR, applied by TCRdb to the RT-PCR reads, yields one record per CDR3 protein. Among about 620,000 distinct CDR3 sequences listed, approximately 11% were seen once. The sample holds a few counts of this clonotype. CDR3 length: 15 amino acids. CDR1 and CDR2 (germline): SGHRS, YFSETQ. The J segment lost 5 bases and the V segment lost 4 bases, leaving 5 bases of the junction unmatched. These sequences were also reported in another study, on T cells expressing NK-cell markers. That work adds: 5'RACE template switching with UMIs generated TCR beta cDNA. Underlying the TCR beta repertoires were sorted CD3+CD56+NKG2C+, CD3+CD56+NKG2C- and CD3+CD56-NKG2C+ T cells.

V is TRBV5-1 and J is TRBJ2-1; 11 nucleotides align to TRBD2. Sequencing used PBMCs from blood, obtained on the day of vaccination. The sequence was obtained from a man in his fifties who received an inactivated influenza vaccine. The CDR3 protein is CASSETSGSNNEQFF. CDR3 nucleotides: TGCGCCAGCAGCGAAACTAGCGGGAGTAACAATGAGCAGTTCTTC.